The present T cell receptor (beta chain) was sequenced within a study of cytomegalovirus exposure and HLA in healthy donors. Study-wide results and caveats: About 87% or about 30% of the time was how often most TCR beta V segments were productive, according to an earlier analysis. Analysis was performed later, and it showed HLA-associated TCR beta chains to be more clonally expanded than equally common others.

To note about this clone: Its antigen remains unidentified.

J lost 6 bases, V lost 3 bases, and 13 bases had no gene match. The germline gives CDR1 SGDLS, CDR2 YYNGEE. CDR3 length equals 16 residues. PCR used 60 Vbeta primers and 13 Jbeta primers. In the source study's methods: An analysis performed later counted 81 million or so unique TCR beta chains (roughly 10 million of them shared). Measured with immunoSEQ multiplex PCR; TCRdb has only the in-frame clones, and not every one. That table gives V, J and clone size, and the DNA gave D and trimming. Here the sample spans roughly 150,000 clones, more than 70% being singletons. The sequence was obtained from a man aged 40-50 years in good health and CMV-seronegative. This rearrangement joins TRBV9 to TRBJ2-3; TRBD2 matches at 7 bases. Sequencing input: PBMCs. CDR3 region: CASSAHAGEVGDTQYF. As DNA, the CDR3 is TGTGCCAGCAGCGCACACGCGGGGGAGGTGGGTGATACGCAGTATTTT.